Below are 32 T cell receptor beta chains sequenced from a single sample in a study of cytomegalovirus exposure and HLA in healthy donors. The PCR made use of 60 Vbeta and 13 Jbeta primers. TCRdb keeps only in-frame clones here, not all; method: immunoSEQ multiplex PCR. Recorded for this sample: tens of thousands of clones. The sequencing input was PBMCs. These receptors all stem from a woman aged 40 to 50 in good health and CMV-seronegative.

V usage is TRBV5-5 and J usage is TRBJ1-1; TRBD1 matches 8 bases. The germline CDR1 and CDR2 sequences are SGHKS and YYEKEE (reference sequence). V dropped 4 bases and J dropped 1; count of bases not matched to a gene: 6. This CDR3 has 15 residues. In DNA form, the CDR3 reads TGTGCCAGCAGCCAACGGACAGGGCAGAACACTGAAGCTTTCTTT. Translated, it gives CASSQRTGQNTEAFF.

The V and J genes are TRBV6-5 and TRBJ2-4; 11 nucleotides match TRBD2. J lost 8 bases, V lost 6 bases, and 6 bases had no gene match. The CDR3 extends over 14 amino acids. Germline CDR1 MNHEY, CDR2 SVGAGI. The CDR3 is CASSQTSGSDIQYF. CDR3 in DNA: TGTGCCAGCAGCCAAACTAGCGGGAGTGACATTCAGTACTTC.

The genes are TRBV28 and TRBJ2-5; D is ambiguous. V dropped 5 bases and J dropped 3 bases, with 13 bases sitting between them. There are 14 residues in the CDR3. Per the germline V gene, CDR1 is MDHEN and CDR2 is SYDVKM. CDR3 residues: CASSLLNTKETQYF. CDR3 DNA sequence: TGTGCCAGCAGTCTCCTCAACACAAAAGAGACCCAGTACTTC.

The chain links TRBV7-2 to TRBJ2-7; tentative D call: TRBD1 (5 bases). The V and J ends lost 5 bases and 4 bases respectively, with 18 bases between them. Germline values: CDR1 SGHTA, CDR2 FQGNSA. This CDR3 region has 15 residues. CDR3 amino acids: CASSLLSDTVYEQYF. In DNA, the CDR3 is TGTGCCAGCAGCCTCCTTTCGGACACCGTGTACGAGCAGTACTTC.

The V and J genes are TRBV2 and TRBJ1-3; the D gene is possibly TRBD1 (5 bases). CDR1 and CDR2 (germline): SNHLY, FYNNEI. CDR3 length: 13 amino acids. V was pared by 8 bases and J by 2 bases, with 10 bases between. The CDR3 coding sequence is TGTGCCAGCGGGGGGTTGGCTGGAAACACCATATATTTT. Its translation is CASGGLAGNTIYF.

The rearrangement links TRBV6-1 to TRBJ2-3; unclear D gene. Germline V CDR1 and CDR2: MNHNS, SASEGT. V lost 3 bases, J lost 1 base, and 8 bases lay in between. This CDR3 spans 14 amino acids. The CDR3 reads CASSDLSGTDTQYF. CDR3 nucleotides: TGTGCCAGCAGTGACTTGTCCGGCACAGATACGCAGTATTTT.

For this clone: An end of the junction differs from the germline gene, which may be a read error. The V gene is TRBV5-1, the J gene TRBJ2-7; 8 bases align to TRBD2. CDR3 size: 16 residues. The V gene's germline CDR1 is SGHRS and CDR2 YFSETQ. The CDR3 DNA sequence: TGCGCCAGCAGCTTGGGGGCGGGGGGACGGATTTACGAGCGGTACTTC. It yields the protein CASSLGAGGRIYERYF.

The chain is built from TRBV7-6 and TRBJ2-2; tentative D call: TRBD1 (5 bases). The length of the CDR3 is 16 residues. Germline V gene data show CDR1 as SGHVS and CDR2 as FNYEAQ. Trimming removed 5 bases at V and 4 bases at J, with 17 bases between. In DNA form, the CDR3 reads TGTGCCAGCAGCCTCCGCCTCGTAGGGGTCACCGGGGAGCTGTTTTTT. Its translation is CASSLRLVGVTGELFF.

The rearrangement links TRBV30 to TRBJ1-1; no definite D call. The germline V gene has CDR1 GTSNPN and CDR2 SVGIG (reference sequence). V lost 4 bases and J 1 base, leaving 7 bases between the germline ends. This CDR3 spans 12 amino acids. The CDR3 region is CAWILRNTEAFF. CDR3 in DNA: TGTGCCTGGATACTTAGGAACACTGAAGCTTTCTTT.

The chain links TRBV9 to TRBJ2-5; 7 bases match TRBD1. The V gene's germline CDR1 is SGDLS and CDR2 YYNGEE. CDR3 size: 14 residues. The trim removed 0 bases at V and 5 bases at J, leaving 4 bases unmatched. The CDR3 region is CASSVGVQGETQYF. Here the CDR3 DNA reads TGTGCCAGCAGCGTAGGGGTACAGGGGGAGACCCAGTACTTC.

This chain links TRBV19 with TRBJ2-5; weak D call: TRBD1 (5 bases). The CDR3 sequence is 14 residues long. Germline V lookup: CDR1 LNHDA, CDR2 SQIVND (reference sequence). Trimming left V 0 bases short and J 4 bases short, with 9 bases between. CDR3 region: CASSIDRGRETQYF. CDR3 nucleotides: TGTGCCAGTAGTATAGATAGGGGAAGAGAGACCCAGTACTTC.

V and J are TRBV2 and TRBJ2-7; 7 positions match TRBD1. The V and J ends lost 9 bases and 1 base, in that order; junction bases with no gene match: 12. This CDR3 region has 15 residues. CDR1 is SNHLY and CDR2 is FYNNEI in the germline V gene. The CDR3 DNA reads as TGTGCCAGAGCAGACGTCCGGGACAGTTCCTACGAGCAGTACTTC. This encodes CARADVRDSSYEQYF.

V usage is TRBV7-3 and J usage is TRBJ2-1; 10 nucleotides match TRBD1. Trimming took 5 bases from V and 2 from J; bases not matched to a gene: 9. The germline gives CDR1 SGHTA, CDR2 FQGTGA. The CDR3 runs 17 residues. CDR3 coding DNA: TGTGCCAGCAGCCCGGGACAGGGGAAAAAGGCCTACAATGAGCAGTTCTTC. Amino acid sequence: CASSPGQGKKAYNEQFF.

The chain couples TRBV4-1 to TRBJ1-1; 8 positions match TRBD1. Germline CDR1 is MGHRA and CDR2 is YSYEKL. This CDR3 is 14 amino acids long. J was trimmed by 6 bases and V by 4 bases; bases with no gene match: 7. The CDR3 DNA is TGCGCCAGCAGCCCCCGGACAGGGCCGCCTGAAGCTTTCTTT. Translated: CASSPRTGPPEAFF.

V gene TRBV4-3 combines with J gene TRBJ2-2; 9 bases agree with TRBD2. CDR1 LGHNA and CDR2 YSLEER come from the germline V gene. The CDR3 extends over 17 amino acids. Trimming removed 0 bases from V and 4 bases from J; junction bases left unmatched: 6. CDR3 DNA: TGCGCCAGCAGCCAAGAATTGCTAGCGGGACGCACCGGGGAGCTGTTTTTT. Amino acids: CASSQELLAGRTGELFF.

This chain joins TRBV5-1 and TRBJ2-3, with D possibly matching TRBD2 (6 bases). The germline V and J ends were trimmed by 0 bases and 2 bases, with 16 bases remaining between them. The germline gives CDR1 SGHRS, CDR2 YFSETQ. The CDR3 consists of 17 residues. The DNA for the CDR3 is TGCGCCAGCAGCTTGGGTTTCCGCGGGGTTAACACAGATACGCAGTATTTT. Protein sequence: CASSLGFRGVNTDTQYF.

The chain has TRBV18 and TRBJ2-7, with no clear D. The V end lost 3 bases, the J end lost 3 bases, and 9 bases lay between the germline ends. In germline, CDR1 is KGHSH, CDR2 LQKENI. CDR3 size: 13 residues. CDR3 coding DNA: TGTGCCAGCTCACCCCCAGCTAGCTACGAGCAGTACTTC. Residues: CASSPPASYEQYF.

This chain uses TRBV5-1 with TRBJ1-1; maybe TRBD1 (6 bases). Trimming stripped 3 bases from V and 1 base from J, with 16 bases between. This CDR3 is built from 16 residues. The germline V gene encodes CDR1 SGHRS and CDR2 YFSETQ. The CDR3, as DNA: TGCGCCAGCAGCTGGGAGCCAGGGGCGAAGAACACTGAAGCTTTCTTT. Translation gives CASSWEPGAKNTEAFF.

The chain joins TRBV9 to TRBJ2-1, with D maybe TRBD2 (6 bases). Germline CDR1 SGDLS, CDR2 YYNGEE. V was pared by 1 base and J by 3 bases, with 11 bases between. The CDR3 consists of 15 residues. This CDR3 is CASSVSGLFYNEQFF. DNA of the CDR3: TGTGCCAGCAGCGTATCGGGACTGTTCTACAATGAGCAGTTCTTC.

V gene TRBV18 combines with J gene TRBJ2-1; 13 bases are shared with TRBD2. The V gene end was trimmed by 6 bases and the J gene end by 9 bases; junction bases not matched to a gene: 11. The CDR3 runs to 16 residues. The germline V gene has CDR1 KGHSH and CDR2 LQKENI. CDR3 protein: CASSGSLAGGLGEQFF. CDR3 nucleotide sequence: TGTGCCAGCTCCGGATCACTAGCGGGAGGGCTAGGTGAGCAGTTCTTC.

This chain joins TRBV9 and TRBJ1-3, with TRBD1 as a possible D gene (6 bases). The V gene lost 0 bases and the J gene lost 2 bases, with 12 bases spanning the gap. There are 16 residues in the CDR3. The germline CDR1 and CDR2 sequences are SGDLS and YYNGEE. This CDR3 is CASSVDGQGTGNTIYF. CDR3 nucleotide sequence: TGTGCCAGCAGCGTAGATGGTCAGGGGACTGGAAACACCATATATTTT.

The chain couples TRBV6-1 to TRBJ2-2; D remains ambiguous. Deletions cut 4 bases from V and 5 bases from J, with 8 bases between. Germline V gene sequence: CDR1 MNHNS, CDR2 SASEGT. This CDR3 region has 13 residues. As DNA, the CDR3 is TGTGCCAGCAGTGCCTTCGGTACCGGGGAGCTGTTTTTT. As protein: CASSAFGTGELFF.

The chain has TRBV4-2 and TRBJ2-7; D may be TRBD2 (5 bases). Trimming pared 0 bases from V and 7 bases from J, leaving 19 bases between. The CDR3 spans 16 residues. From germline, CDR1 is LGHNA and CDR2 YNFKEQ. In nucleotides, the CDR3 is TGTGCCAGCAGCCAAGAGGAGGCGGAGACACAACTGGAGCAGTACTTC. Translating it yields CASSQEEAETQLEQYF.

The rearrangement joins TRBV4-3 to TRBJ2-5; D gene uncertain. This CDR3 has 12 amino acids. Germline lookup yields CDR1 LGHNA and CDR2 YSLEER. V gave up 1 base and J gave up 3 bases, with 3 bases separating them. The CDR3: CASSQGEETQYF. CDR3 nucleotides: TGCGCCAGCAGCCAAGGCGAAGAGACCCAGTACTTC.

The chain links TRBV19 to TRBJ1-5, with TRBD1 as a possible D gene (5 bases). Germline CDR1 and CDR2: LNHDA and SQIVND (reference sequence). The CDR3 spans 13 residues. Trimming removed 2 bases from V and 6 bases from J, with 8 bases in between. The CDR3 sequence is CASSITGSQPQHF. The DNA for the CDR3 is TGTGCCAGTAGTATAACAGGCTCTCAGCCCCAGCATTTT.

J is TRBJ2-7 and V is TRBV28, with TRBD2 as a possible D gene (6 bases). Looked up from germline, CDR1 is MDHEN and CDR2 is SYDVKM. The ends were cut back, 10 bases at V and 4 bases at J, with 20 bases in the middle. This CDR3 spans 14 amino acids. The CDR3 nucleotides read TGTGCCACCTCCCGAGGAGGGAGTGGGTACGAGCAGTACTTC. Amino acids: CATSRGGSGYEQYF. Supplemented by reference TRBV28 and TRBJ2-7, the full variable domain reads DVKVTQSSRYLVKRTGEKVFLECVQDMDHENMFWYRQDPGLGLRLIYFSYDVKMKEKGDIPEGYSVSREKKERFSLILESASTNQTSMYLCATSRGGSGYEQYFGPGTRLTVT.

The chain employs TRBV6-6 and TRBJ2-3; TRBD1 matches 8 bases. Trimming cost V 5 bases and J 1 base; bases outside gene matches: 2. CDR1 and CDR2 from the germline V gene are MNHNY and SVGAGI (reference sequence). CDR3 size: 14 residues. CDR3 sequence: CASSPGQGTDTQYF. The CDR3 DNA follows: TGTGCCAGCAGTCCGGGACAGGGCACAGATACGCAGTATTTT.

Details on this clone: The junction departs from germline at one end; a sequencing error may be responsible. The J gene is TRBJ2-1, the V gene TRBV6-5; 10 nucleotides agree with TRBD2. CDR3 length: 15 residues. Germline V gene data show CDR1 as MNHEY and CDR2 as SVGAGI. CDR3 sequence reads: CASRSGTSEYNEQLF. The CDR3 DNA follows: TGTGCCAGCAGGTCGGGGACTAGCGAATACAATGAGCAGCTCTTC.

The CDR3 DNA reads TGCGCCAGCAGCCAAGATGGGGCGGGAGGAGAGGTGTACTTC. Its protein is CASSQDGAGGEVYF. The chain employs TRBV4-3 and TRBJ2-4, with 8 bases lining up with TRBD2. The CDR3 has 14 residues. Germline V CDR1 and CDR2: LGHNA, YSLEER. V shed 0 bases, J shed 15 bases, and the junction held 10 bases outside the gene matches.

This rearrangement joins TRBV5-1 to TRBJ2-1; 7 bases are a match to TRBD1. After removal of 5 bases from V and 5 bases from J, the junction contained 7 bases not matched to a gene. The CDR3 extends over 14 amino acids. CDR1 SGHRS and CDR2 YFSETQ come from the germline V gene. The CDR3 protein is CASRRQGGDNEQFF. CDR3 in DNA: TGCGCCAGCAGGAGACAGGGCGGCGACAATGAGCAGTTCTTC.

The gene calls are TRBV6-5 and TRBJ1-4; D is unclear. Germline V lookup: CDR1 MNHEY, CDR2 SVGAGI. Trimming took off 4 bases at V and 17 bases at J, with 23 bases between the two ends. There are 14 residues in the CDR3. CDR3 coding DNA: TGTGCCAGCAGTTCACTCTCGCCACCGAAAACCCCCTTTTTT. It translates to CASSSLSPPKTPFF.

The chain joins TRBV18 to TRBJ2-7; TRBD1 might be the D (6 bases). The CDR3 contains 16 residues. V lost 3 bases and J 2 bases, leaving 17 bases between the germline ends. Germline CDR1 KGHSH, CDR2 LQKENI. Here the CDR3 DNA reads TGTGCCAGCTCACCGACCCCGGGACACAACGCCTACGAGCAGTACTTC. This gives the protein CASSPTPGHNAYEQYF.